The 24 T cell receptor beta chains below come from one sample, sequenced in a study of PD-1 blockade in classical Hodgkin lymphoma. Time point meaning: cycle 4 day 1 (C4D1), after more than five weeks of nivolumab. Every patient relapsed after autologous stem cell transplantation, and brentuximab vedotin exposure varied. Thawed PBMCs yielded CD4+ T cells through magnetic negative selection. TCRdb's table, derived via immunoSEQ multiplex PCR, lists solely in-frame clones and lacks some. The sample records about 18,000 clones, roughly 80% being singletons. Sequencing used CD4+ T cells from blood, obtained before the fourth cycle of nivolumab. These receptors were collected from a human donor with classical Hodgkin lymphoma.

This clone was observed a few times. The CDR3 nucleotides read TGTGCCAGCAGCTTGGTTGGGTCCTATAATTCACCCCTCCACTTT. Its protein product is CASSLVGSYNSPLHF. V is TRBV5-6 and J is TRBJ1-6; no definite D call. With 0 bases removed from V and 1 base from J, the gap between germline ends came to 5 bases. The length of the CDR3 is 15 residues. CDR1 and CDR2 (germline): SGHDT, YYEEEE.

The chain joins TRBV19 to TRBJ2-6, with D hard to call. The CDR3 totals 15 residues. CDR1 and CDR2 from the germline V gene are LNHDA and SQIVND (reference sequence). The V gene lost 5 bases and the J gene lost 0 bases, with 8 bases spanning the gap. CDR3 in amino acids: CASSGVNSGANVLTF. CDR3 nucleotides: TGTGCCAGTAGTGGAGTCAACTCTGGGGCCAACGTCCTGACTTTC.

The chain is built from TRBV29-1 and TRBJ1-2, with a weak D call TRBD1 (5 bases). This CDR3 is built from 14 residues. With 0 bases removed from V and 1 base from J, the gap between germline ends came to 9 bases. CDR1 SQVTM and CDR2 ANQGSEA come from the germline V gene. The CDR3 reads CSVEDPGGNYGYTF. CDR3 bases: TGCAGCGTTGAAGATCCGGGGGGTAACTATGGCTACACCTTC. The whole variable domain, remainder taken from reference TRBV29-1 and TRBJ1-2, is SAVISQKPSRDICQRGTSLTIQCQVDSQVTMMFWYRQQPGQSLTLIATANQGSEATYESGFVIDKFPISRPNLTFSTLTVSNMSPEDSSIYLCSVEDPGGNYGYTFGSGTRLTVV.

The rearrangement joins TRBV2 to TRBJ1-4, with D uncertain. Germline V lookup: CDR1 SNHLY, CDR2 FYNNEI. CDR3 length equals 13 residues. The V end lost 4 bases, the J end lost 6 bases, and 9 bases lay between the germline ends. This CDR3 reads CASSGETYEKLFF. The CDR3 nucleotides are TGTGCCAGCAGTGGCGAGACCTATGAAAAACTGTTTTTT.

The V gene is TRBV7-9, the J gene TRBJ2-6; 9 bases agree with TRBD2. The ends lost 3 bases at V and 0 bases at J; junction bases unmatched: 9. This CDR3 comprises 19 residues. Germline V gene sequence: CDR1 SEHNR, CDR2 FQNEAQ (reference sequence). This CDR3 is CASSFPSGRSPSGANVLTF. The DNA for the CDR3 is TGTGCCAGCAGCTTTCCGAGCGGGAGGTCGCCCTCTGGGGCCAACGTCCTGACTTTC.

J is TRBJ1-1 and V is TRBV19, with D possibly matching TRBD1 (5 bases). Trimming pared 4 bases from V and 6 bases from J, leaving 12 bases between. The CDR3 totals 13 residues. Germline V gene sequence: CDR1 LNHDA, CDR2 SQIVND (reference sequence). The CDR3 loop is CASSTLGGAEAFF. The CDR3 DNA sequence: TGTGCCAGTAGTACCTTGGGGGGAGCTGAAGCTTTCTTT.

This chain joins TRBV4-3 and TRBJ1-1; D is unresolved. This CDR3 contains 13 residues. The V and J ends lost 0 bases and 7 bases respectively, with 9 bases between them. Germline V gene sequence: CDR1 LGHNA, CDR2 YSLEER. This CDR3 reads CASSQDLGGEAFF. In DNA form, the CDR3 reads TGCGCCAGCAGCCAAGATCTAGGAGGTGAAGCTTTCTTT.

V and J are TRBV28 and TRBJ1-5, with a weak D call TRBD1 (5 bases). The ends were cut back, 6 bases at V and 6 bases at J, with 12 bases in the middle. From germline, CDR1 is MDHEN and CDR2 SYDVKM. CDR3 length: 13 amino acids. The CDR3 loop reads CASRKWGSQPQHF. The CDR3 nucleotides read TGTGCCAGCAGGAAATGGGGGAGTCAGCCCCAGCATTTT.

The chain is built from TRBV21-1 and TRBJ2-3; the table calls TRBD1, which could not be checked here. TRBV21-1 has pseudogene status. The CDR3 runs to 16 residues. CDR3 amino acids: CASSNYSSVGTDTQYF. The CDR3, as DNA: TGTGCCAGCAGCAACTACAGCTCAGTAGGCACAGATACGCAGTATTTT.

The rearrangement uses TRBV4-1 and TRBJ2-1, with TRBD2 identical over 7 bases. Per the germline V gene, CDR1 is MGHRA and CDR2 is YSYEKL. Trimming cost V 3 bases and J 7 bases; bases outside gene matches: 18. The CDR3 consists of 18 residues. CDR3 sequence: CASSQIGELAPAGNEQFF. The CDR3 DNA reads TGCGCCAGCAGCCAGATTGGGGAACTAGCGCCGGCGGGGAATGAGCAGTTCTTC.

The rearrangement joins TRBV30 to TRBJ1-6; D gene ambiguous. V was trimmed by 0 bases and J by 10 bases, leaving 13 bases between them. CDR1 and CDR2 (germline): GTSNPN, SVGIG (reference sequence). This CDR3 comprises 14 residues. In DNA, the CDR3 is TGTGCCTGGAGTGTAAAGGAGGTCGGATCACCCCTCCACTTT. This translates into CAWSVKEVGSPLHF.

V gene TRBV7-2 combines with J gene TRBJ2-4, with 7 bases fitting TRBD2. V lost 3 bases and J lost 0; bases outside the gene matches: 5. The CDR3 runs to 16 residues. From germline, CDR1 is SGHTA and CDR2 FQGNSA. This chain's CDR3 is CASSFPSGVAKNIQYF. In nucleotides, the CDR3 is TGTGCCAGCAGCTTCCCTAGCGGAGTAGCCAAAAACATTCAGTACTTC.

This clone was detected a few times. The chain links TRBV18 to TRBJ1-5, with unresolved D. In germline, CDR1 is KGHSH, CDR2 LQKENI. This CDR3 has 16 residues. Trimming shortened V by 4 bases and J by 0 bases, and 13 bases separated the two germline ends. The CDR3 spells CASSLSPHDSNQPQHF. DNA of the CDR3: TGTGCCAGCTCACTTTCTCCTCACGATAGCAATCAGCCCCAGCATTTT.

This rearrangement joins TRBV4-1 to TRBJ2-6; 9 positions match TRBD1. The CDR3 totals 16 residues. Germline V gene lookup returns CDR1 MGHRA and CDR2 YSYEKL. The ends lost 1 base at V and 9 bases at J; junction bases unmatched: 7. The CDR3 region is CASSQAWGQGNNVLTF. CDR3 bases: TGCGCCAGCAGCCAAGCTTGGGGACAGGGAAACAACGTCCTGACTTTC.

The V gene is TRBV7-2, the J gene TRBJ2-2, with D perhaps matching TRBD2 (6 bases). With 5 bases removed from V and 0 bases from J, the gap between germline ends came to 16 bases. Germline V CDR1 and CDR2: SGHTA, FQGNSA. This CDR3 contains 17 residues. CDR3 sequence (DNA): TGTGCCAGCAGCCGGACGCGGGGTAGCGCGAACACCGGGGAGCTGTTTTTT. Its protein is CASSRTRGSANTGELFF.

The CDR3 nucleotides are TGTGCCAGCTCAAGGGACTCGTTCACCTATATTCCCGCTGAGCAGTACGTC. As protein: CASSRDSFTYIPAEQYV. The chain combines TRBV7-9 with TRBJ2-7; weak D call: TRBD2 (6 bases). Deletions cut 8 bases from V and 7 bases from J, with 30 bases between. Germline V lookup: CDR1 SEHNR, CDR2 FQNEAQ (reference sequence). The CDR3 loop spans 17 amino acids.

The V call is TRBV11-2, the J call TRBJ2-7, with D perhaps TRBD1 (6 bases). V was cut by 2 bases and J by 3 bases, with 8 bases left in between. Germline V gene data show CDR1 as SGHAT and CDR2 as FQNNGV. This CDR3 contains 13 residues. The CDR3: CASSLSRGYEQYV. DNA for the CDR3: TGTGCCAGCAGCTTAAGCAGGGGCTACGAGCAGTACGTC.

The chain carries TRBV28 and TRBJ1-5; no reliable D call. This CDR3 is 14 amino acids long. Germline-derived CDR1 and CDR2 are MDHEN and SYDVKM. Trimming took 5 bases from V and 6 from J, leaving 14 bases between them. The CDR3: CASSPSDGSQPQHF. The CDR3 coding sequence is TGTGCCAGCAGTCCGTCTGATGGCTCTCAGCCCCAGCATTTT.

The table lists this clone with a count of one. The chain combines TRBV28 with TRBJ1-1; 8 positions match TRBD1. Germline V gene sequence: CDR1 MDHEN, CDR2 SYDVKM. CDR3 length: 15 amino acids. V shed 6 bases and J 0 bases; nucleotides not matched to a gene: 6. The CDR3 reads CASSGTGPMNTEAFF. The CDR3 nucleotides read TGTGCCAGCAGCGGGACAGGCCCCATGAACACTGAAGCTTTCTTT.

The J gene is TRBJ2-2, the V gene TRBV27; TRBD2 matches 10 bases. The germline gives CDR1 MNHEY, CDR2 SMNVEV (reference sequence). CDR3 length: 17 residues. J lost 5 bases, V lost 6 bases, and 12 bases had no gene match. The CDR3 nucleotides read TGTGCCAGCAGAACTGATCTAGCGGGAGTTGAAACCGGGGAGCTGTTTTTT. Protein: CASRTDLAGVETGELFF.

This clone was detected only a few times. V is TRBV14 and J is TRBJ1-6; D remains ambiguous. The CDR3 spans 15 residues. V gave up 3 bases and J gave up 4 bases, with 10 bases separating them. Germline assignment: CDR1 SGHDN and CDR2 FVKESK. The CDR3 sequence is CASSQRTGYNSPLHF. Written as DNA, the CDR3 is TGTGCCAGCAGCCAGAGGACGGGTTATAATTCACCCCTCCACTTT.

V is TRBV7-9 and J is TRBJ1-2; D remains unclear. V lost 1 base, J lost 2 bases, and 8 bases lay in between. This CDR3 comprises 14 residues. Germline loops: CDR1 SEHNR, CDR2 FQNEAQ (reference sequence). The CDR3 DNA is TGTGCCAGCAGCTTAGATTGGGGAAACTATGGCTACACCTTC. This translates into CASSLDWGNYGYTF.

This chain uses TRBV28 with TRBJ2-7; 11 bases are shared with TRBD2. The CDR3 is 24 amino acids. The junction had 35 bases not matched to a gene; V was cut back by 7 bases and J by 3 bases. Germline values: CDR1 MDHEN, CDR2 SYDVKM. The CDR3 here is CASNSSPNNKHILAGVAVYYEQYV. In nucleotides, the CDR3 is TGTGCCAGCAACTCGTCCCCAAACAATAAACACATACTAGCGGGGGTGGCTGTTTACTACGAGCAGTACGTC.

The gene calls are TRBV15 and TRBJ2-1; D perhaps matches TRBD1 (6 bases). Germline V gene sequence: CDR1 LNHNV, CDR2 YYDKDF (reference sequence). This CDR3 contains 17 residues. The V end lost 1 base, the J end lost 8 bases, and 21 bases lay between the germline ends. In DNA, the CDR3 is TGTGCCACCAGCAGAGGGGACATCCTAGCCCACAATGATGAGCAGTTCTTC. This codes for CATSRGDILAHNDEQFF.